These 13 T cell receptor beta chains originate from one sample sequenced in a study of early T cells in non-severe SARS-CoV-2 infection. One entry per CDR3 protein results from TCRdb running MiXCR on the 5' RACE reads. The data hold 20,000 to 30,000 distinct CDR3 sequences, with roughly 6% observed a single time. Sequencing was carried out using whole blood. The source of these receptors is an adult who was a healthcare worker with PCR-confirmed SARS-CoV-2 infection or an uninfected control (not recorded which).

This clonotype occurred a few times. The chain links TRBV6-5 to TRBJ1-6; no firm D call. This CDR3 is built from 13 residues. V shed 7 bases and J shed 3 bases, with 7 bases lying between them. Per the germline V gene, CDR1 is MNHEY and CDR2 is SVGAGI. CDR3 sequence: CASMGRYNSPLHF. The CDR3 DNA reads TGTGCCAGCATGGGCCGCTATAATTCACCCCTCCACTTT.

In its sample, this clonotype was seen many times. The chain joins TRBV5-4 to TRBJ1-4; 8 positions match TRBD1. From germline, CDR1 is SGHNT and CDR2 YYREEE (reference sequence). The CDR3 runs to 14 residues. V shed 4 bases, J shed 5 bases, and the junction held 4 bases outside the gene matches. The CDR3 sequence: CASSPRTGNEKLFF. CDR3 in DNA: TGTGCCAGCAGCCCACGGACAGGGAATGAAAAACTGTTTTTT. Together with reference TRBV5-4 and TRBJ1-4, the CDR3 gives the full variable domain: ETGVTQSPTHLIKTRGQQVTLRCSSQSGHNTVSWYQQALGQGPQFIFQYYREEENGRGNFPPRFSGLQFPNYSSELNVNALELDDSALYLCASSPRTGNEKLFFGSGTQLSVL.

This clonotype was detected ten times or more. The V and J genes are TRBV7-9 and TRBJ2-7, with D uncertain. V dropped 1 base and J dropped 3 bases, with 13 bases sitting between them. Germline CDR1 is SEHNR and CDR2 is FQNEAQ (reference sequence). The CDR3 runs 15 residues. The CDR3 loop reads CASSLEGRSDYEQYF. CDR3 DNA: TGTGCCAGCAGCTTAGAGGGCAGGAGCGACTACGAGCAGTACTTC.

This clonotype was counted ten times or more. The chain uses TRBV18 and TRBJ2-5; D gene ambiguous. The CDR3 is 13 residues long. Deletions cut 3 bases from V and 5 bases from J, with 10 bases between. Per the germline V gene, CDR1 is KGHSH and CDR2 is LQKENI. CDR3 loop: CASSPGLTETQYF. In nucleotides, the CDR3 is TGTGCCAGCTCACCCGGTTTGACGGAGACCCAGTACTTC.

V gene TRBV20-1 combines with J gene TRBJ1-5, with 8 bases that match TRBD1. Losses at the gene ends were 0 bases for V and 0 bases for J; bases not matched to a gene: 10. This CDR3 has 18 amino acids. Per germline, CDR1 DFQATT and CDR2 SNEGSKA (reference sequence). The CDR3 loop is CSARDSLTGAYSNQPQHF. The CDR3 DNA follows: TGCAGTGCTAGAGATAGTTTGACAGGGGCTTATAGCAATCAGCCCCAGCATTTT.

The chain uses TRBV7-9 and TRBJ1-1; unclear D gene. Germline values: CDR1 SEHNR, CDR2 FQNEAQ (reference sequence). CDR3 length equals 16 residues. V was cut by 5 bases and J by 4 bases, with 20 bases left in between. The CDR3 nucleotides read TGTGCCAGCAGCCCAGCAAAGGACGGGTTGGGCACTGAAGCTTTCTTT. It encodes CASSPAKDGLGTEAFF. Filled out from reference TRBV7-9 and TRBJ1-1, the complete variable domain reads DTGVSQNPRHKITKRGQNVTFRCDPISEHNRLYWYRQTLGQGPEFLTYFQNEAQLEKSRLLSDRFSAERPKGSFSTLEIQRTEQGDSAMYLCASSPAKDGLGTEAFFGQGTRLTVV.

This clonotype was seen ten or more times. The V gene is TRBV7-2, the J gene TRBJ2-7; TRBD1 matches 7 bases. This CDR3 region has 14 residues. Losses at the gene ends were 2 bases for V and 4 bases for J; bases not matched to a gene: 5. The germline gives CDR1 SGHTA, CDR2 FQGNSA. DNA for the CDR3: TGTGCCAGCAGCTTAAGGGGGACAGATTACGAGCAGTACTTC. This encodes CASSLRGTDYEQYF.

The V gene is TRBV5-1, the J gene TRBJ1-6; D ambiguous. The V end lost 3 bases, the J end lost 7 bases, and 5 bases lay between the germline ends. Germline CDR1 reads SGHRS; CDR2 reads YFSETQ. This CDR3 contains 12 residues. CDR3 region: CASSSTNSPLHF. The CDR3 DNA sequence: TGCGCCAGCAGCTCGACCAATTCACCCCTCCACTTT.

The chain is built from TRBV27 and TRBJ2-2; possibly TRBD2 for D (5 bases). Germline V lookup: CDR1 MNHEY, CDR2 SMNVEV (reference sequence). The CDR3 is 15 amino acids. V shed 4 bases and J shed 4 bases, with 13 bases lying between them. The CDR3 sequence is CASSSNTAGTGELFF. CDR3 nucleotides: TGTGCCAGCAGTTCAAACACGGCGGGCACCGGGGAGCTGTTTTTT.

This clonotype showed up many times. This rearrangement joins TRBV28 to TRBJ1-5; D unclear. The CDR3 runs 13 residues. Germline V lookup: CDR1 MDHEN, CDR2 SYDVKM. V lost 3 bases, J lost 1 base, and 4 bases lay in between. The CDR3 is CASSFFSNQPQHF. DNA for the CDR3: TGTGCCAGCAGTTTCTTCAGCAATCAGCCCCAGCATTTT.

This clonotype was recorded a few times. This chain joins TRBV28 and TRBJ2-5; the D gene is possibly TRBD1 (6 bases). Trimming removed 3 bases at V and 1 base at J, with 15 bases between. Germline CDR1 and CDR2: MDHEN and SYDVKM. This CDR3 spans 16 amino acids. Here the CDR3 DNA reads TGTGCCAGCAGTTTCTCTCCCACAGGGCTCCAAGAGACCCAGTACTTC. Translated: CASSFSPTGLQETQYF. The full variable domain, with the rest looked up from reference TRBV28 and TRBJ2-5, is DVKVTQSSRYLVKRTGEKVFLECVQDMDHENMFWYRQDPGLGLRLIYFSYDVKMKEKGDIPEGYSVSREKKERFSLILESASTNQTSMYLCASSFSPTGLQETQYFGPGTRLLVL.

This clonotype occurred many times. This chain links TRBV11-3 with TRBJ2-2; D is unresolved. Deletions cut 5 bases from V and 0 bases from J, with 7 bases between. Per germline, CDR1 SGHNT and CDR2 YENEEA. This CDR3 spans 14 amino acids. The CDR3 DNA follows: TGTGCCAGCAGCCGATTGTCGAACACCGGGGAGCTGTTTTTT. Translation gives CASSRLSNTGELFF.

This clonotype was seen repeatedly, ten times or more. The chain carries TRBV12-3 or TRBV12-4 and TRBJ2-1; no firm D call. Trimming cost V 3 bases and J 8 bases, with 8 bases left between them. There are 12 residues in the CDR3. The CDR3 DNA is TGTGCCAGCAGTTTGACACCTCATGAGCAGTTCTTC. It is translated as CASSLTPHEQFF.